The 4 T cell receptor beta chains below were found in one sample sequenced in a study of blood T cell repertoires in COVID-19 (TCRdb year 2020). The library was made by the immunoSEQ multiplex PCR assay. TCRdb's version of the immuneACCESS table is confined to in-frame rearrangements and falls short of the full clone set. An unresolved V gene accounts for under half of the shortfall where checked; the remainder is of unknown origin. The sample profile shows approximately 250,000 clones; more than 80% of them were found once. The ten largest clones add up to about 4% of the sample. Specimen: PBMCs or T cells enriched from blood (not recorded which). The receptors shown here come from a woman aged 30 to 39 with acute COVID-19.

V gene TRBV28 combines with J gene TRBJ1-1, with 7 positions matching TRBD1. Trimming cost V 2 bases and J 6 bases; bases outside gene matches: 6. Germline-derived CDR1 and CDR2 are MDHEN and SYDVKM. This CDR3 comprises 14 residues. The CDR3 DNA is TGTGCCAGCAGTTTACCGGGACAGTCCCCTGAAGCTTTCTTT. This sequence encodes CASSLPGQSPEAFF.

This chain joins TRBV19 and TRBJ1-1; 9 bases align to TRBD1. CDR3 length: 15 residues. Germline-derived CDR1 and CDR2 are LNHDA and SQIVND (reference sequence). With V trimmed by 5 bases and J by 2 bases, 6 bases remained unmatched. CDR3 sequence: CASSPGQGINTEAFF. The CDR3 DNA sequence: TGTGCCAGTAGTCCTGGACAGGGGATAAACACTGAAGCTTTCTTT. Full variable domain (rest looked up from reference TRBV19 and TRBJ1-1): DGGITQSPKYLFRKEGQNVTLSCEQNLNHDAMYWYRQDPGQGLRLIYYSQIVNDFQKGDIAEGYSVSREKKESFPLTVTSAQKNPTAFYLCASSPGQGINTEAFFGQGTRLTVV.

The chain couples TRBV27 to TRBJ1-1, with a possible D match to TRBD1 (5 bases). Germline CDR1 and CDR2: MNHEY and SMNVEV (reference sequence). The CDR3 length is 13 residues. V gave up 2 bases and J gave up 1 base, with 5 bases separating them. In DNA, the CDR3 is TGTGCCAGCAGTTTAGGGGCGAACACTGAAGCTTTCTTT. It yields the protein CASSLGANTEAFF.

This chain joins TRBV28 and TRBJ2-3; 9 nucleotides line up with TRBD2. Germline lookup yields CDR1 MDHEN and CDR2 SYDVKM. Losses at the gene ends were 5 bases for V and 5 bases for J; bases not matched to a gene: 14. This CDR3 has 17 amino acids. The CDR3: CASSLFRGRAKEDTQYF. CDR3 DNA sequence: TGTGCCAGCAGTCTCTTTCGCGGGAGGGCCAAAGAAGATACGCAGTATTTT.